This TCR beta chain was sequenced during a study of T cells after posttransplantation cyclophosphamide. Study observations and caveats: Recipient CMV seropositivity and CMV reactivation strongly tracked TRB clonality. Skin or GI-infiltrating T cells shared few TRB sequences with blood. Donor CD8+ memory clones often dominated recipient blood repertoires at later times.

Clones were read by immunoSEQ multiplex PCR, and TCRdb kept only the in-frame ones, dropping some. Captured here are tens of thousands of clones, none seen once; the top ten comprise roughly 2.3%. This clone appeared a few times. Antigen specificity is unknown. On the day of bone marrow donation, the related graft donor provided peripheral blood. This CDR3 region has 16 residues. Per the germline V gene, CDR1 is SNHLY and CDR2 is FYNNEI. The J segment lost 12 bases and the V segment lost 3 bases, leaving 13 bases of the junction unmatched. The source of this sequence is a man in his forties or fifties in good health, CMV-negative, and a related stem cell transplant donor. Sequencing was performed on PBMCs. This chain links TRBV2 with TRBJ2-1, with TRBD2 identical over 11 bases. The CDR3 loop is CASSEVPGLAALGQFF. The CDR3 region has the DNA TGTGCCAGCAGTGAGGTACCGGGACTAGCGGCTTTAGGGCAGTTCTTC.